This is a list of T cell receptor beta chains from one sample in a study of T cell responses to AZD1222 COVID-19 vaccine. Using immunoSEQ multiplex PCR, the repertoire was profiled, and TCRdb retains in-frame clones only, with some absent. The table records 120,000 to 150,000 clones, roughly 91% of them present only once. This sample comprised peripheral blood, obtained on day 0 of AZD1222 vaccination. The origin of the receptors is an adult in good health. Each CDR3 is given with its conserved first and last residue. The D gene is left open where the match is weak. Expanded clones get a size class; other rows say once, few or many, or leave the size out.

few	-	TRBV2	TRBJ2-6	TGTGCCAGCACGCTTTCTGGGGCCAACGTCCTGACTTTC	CASTLSGANVLTF
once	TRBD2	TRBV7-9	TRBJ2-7	TGTGCCAGCAGCCCTGGGGGGACTAGCGGGAGGAACGAGCAGTACTTC	CASSPGGTSGRNEQYF
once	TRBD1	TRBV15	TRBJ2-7	TGTGCCACCAGCAGAGCCGGGACAGGTTCCTACGAGCAGTACTTC	CATSRAGTGSYEQYF
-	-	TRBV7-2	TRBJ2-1	TGTGCCAGCAGCTTAATGACAGGCTCCTACAATGAGCAGTTCTTC	CASSLMTGSYNEQFF
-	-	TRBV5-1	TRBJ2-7	TGCGCCAGCAGCTCCCAAATAGGGGACGAGCAGTACTTC	CASSSQIGDEQYF
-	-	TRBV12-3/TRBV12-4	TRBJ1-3	TGTGCCAGCAACCCCGGGACCCTCGGCACCATATATTTT	CASNPGTLGTIYF
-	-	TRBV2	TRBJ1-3	TGTGCCAGCAGTCAGTTGGGAAACACCATATATTTT	CASSQLGNTIYF
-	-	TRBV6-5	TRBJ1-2	TGTGCCAGCAGTTACTCCTTGGGGGGTAACTATGGCTACACCTTC	CASSYSLGGNYGYTF
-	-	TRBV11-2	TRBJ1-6	TGTGCCAGCAGCCGGACAGAGTATAATTCACCCCTCCACTTT	CASSRTEYNSPLHF
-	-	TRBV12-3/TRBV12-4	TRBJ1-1	TGTGCCAGCAGCCTACGAGGACACCCTGAAGCTTTCTTT	CASSLRGHPEAFF
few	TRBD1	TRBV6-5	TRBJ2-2	TGTGCCAGCATGGAGGGACAGGACGTAACCGGGGAGCTGTTTTTT	CASMEGQDVTGELFF
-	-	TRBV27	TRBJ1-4	TGTGCCAGCAGCTTGGACCAAGGGGATGAAAAACTGTTTTTT	CASSLDQGDEKLFF
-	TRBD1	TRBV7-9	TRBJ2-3	TGTGCCAGCAGCCCTCCCATGAACAGGGGCAGCACAGATACGCAGTATTTT	CASSPPMNRGSTDTQYF
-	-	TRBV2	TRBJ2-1	TGTGCCAGCATAGTCGGCGGCTACAATGAGCAGTTCTTC	CASIVGGYNEQFF